This T cell receptor (beta chain) came from a study of blood T cell repertoires in COVID-19 (TCRdb year 2020). Regarding the research as a whole: Collaborator samples came from the United States, Italy and Spain and covered acute and convalescent phases of COVID-19. The material from the prospective study consisted of cDNA or gDNA derived from T cells, B-cell-depleted T cells, or PBMCs. Subjects who had been exposed to COVID-19, were actively infected with it, or had recovered from it provided the deeply sampled blood TCRbeta repertoires that made up the dataset. The repertoires were released in a freely available public database meant as a resource for research on the immune response to SARS-CoV-2. Samples came from the ongoing ImmuneRACE study (first 160 participants) plus 1,254 subjects from 6 global collaborators. Sample metadata almost always included a de-identified subject ID, COVID-19 status, age in years and sex. HLA class I and class II types, where available, came from metadata supplied by the sample provider rather than from assay-based typing. On the study overall, not on this receptor specifically: The quantity of clinical and demographic metadata differed by source and by participant and was supplied without curation.

Concerning this clone: What antigen it recognizes has not been identified. Per-base quality was not reported, and no clone a single base away is much larger than it.

TCRbeta CDR3 regions were amplified from genomic DNA by means of the immunoSEQ Assay, a bias-controlled multiplex PCR. As for how the authors treated the data: The number of nucleated cells in each sample was estimated by amplification of reference gene primers within the assay. To quantify the absolute abundance of each unique TCRbeta CDR3 rearrangement, sequence reads were collapsed and filtered. For each sample, productive Simpson clonality was calculated by taking the square root of Simpson's diversity index across productive rearrangements. The clones in this table, taken by TCRdb from immuneACCESS, are in-frame only. Not every clone is retained; where verified, under half of the shortfall comes from an unresolved V gene, and the cause of the rest is unknown. That table is the source of V, J and clone size, and D and trimming were worked out from the DNA. This sample gives roughly 170,000 clones in total; roughly 80% of them show up just once. The ten largest clones add up to about 5% of the sample.

Participants in the prospective study were enrolled through a virtual design, were aged about 18 to 90 years, and lived in 24 United States geographic areas. In the prospective study, participants were assigned to cohorts based on the clinical history participants reported in a screening survey and a study questionnaire. Mobile phlebotomists in the prospective study collected whole blood, serum and a nasopharyngeal or oropharyngeal swab from every participant. Prospective study participants could optionally give additional blood draws and questionnaires over an approximately two-month period. Prospective study blood samples were shipped either frozen or at room temperature before DNA extraction. Sequencing used PBMCs or T cells enriched from blood (not recorded which). The TCR was taken from a woman between 35 and 50 years old with acute COVID-19.

The CDR3 loop reads CAISDPYVEQFF. The nucleotides read TGTGCCATCAGTGACCCCTACGTCGAACAGTTCTTC. Recombination linked TRBV10-3 to TRBJ2-1; the D gene identity is not certain. Trimming at the junction amounts to 3 bases on V and 13 bases on J, and the germline ends lie 13 bases apart. In the germline V gene, CDR1 corresponds to ENHRY and CDR2 to SYGVKD. The CDR3 contains 12 residues, cysteine and phenylalanine counted. Only CDR3 DNA remains: 36 bases, in frame from the first base.